The subject of this entry is one T cell receptor (beta chain). No antigen is known for it. The germline gene is not matched at one end of the junction; a read error may be the cause. TCRdb passed the reads through MiXCR, listing each CDR3 protein once. The table records about 360,000 distinct CDR3 sequences, roughly 20% of them present only once. The record originates from a study of T cell repertoires in cytomegalovirus infection. Germline V gene data show CDR1 as LGHNA and CDR2 as YSLEER. The CDR3 is made up of 18 amino acids. Study observations and caveats: Clonotypes of TCR beta that were HLA-C-restricted and CMV-specific dominated the ex vivo response.

What was sequenced was PBMCs. The genes are TRBV4-3 and TRBJ2-3; a possible D gene is TRBD2 (6 bases). This TCR came from a human donor in good health (CMV status not recorded). Some clones in this sample may be carry-over from other donors' samples. The CDR3 here is CASSQGGRSGLPTDTRYF. The CDR3 coding sequence is TGCGCCAGCAGCCAAGGGGGGAGGAGCGGCTTACCCACAGATACGCGGTATTTT.